The clone carrying this TCR beta chain was recorded at least ten times. Its antigen is not identified. This CDR3 contains 15 residues. With 6 bases removed from V and 1 base from J, the gap between germline ends came to 15 bases. Per the germline V gene, CDR1 is MNHEY and CDR2 is SVGAGI. Combining a sample-barcoded 5' primer with a J-beta primer mix, a second PCR ran for about 6 to 11 cycles. The authors tagged each cDNA molecule using a template-switch adaptor with 12 random nucleotides. TCRdb independently ran MiXCR on the 5' RACE reads; one entry per CDR3 protein. The repertoire has 700,000 to 850,000 distinct CDR3 sequences, around 36% of them found once; the top ten carry 10% to 15%. The sample comes from a study of blood T cells in healthy people across ages. Turning to the study itself: Capture via template switching afforded approximately one barcoded beta molecule per two T cells.

The study, taken as a whole, reports: Measured against age, TCR beta diversity per million T cells decreased in a roughly linear manner.

This chain links TRBV6-5 with TRBJ1-2; possible D gene TRBD1, 6 bases. The sequencing input was blood. The receptor comes from a young man in good health. The CDR3 sequence: CASRRPSRGNYGYTF. The DNA of the CDR3 is TGTGCCAGCAGACGACCCTCCAGGGGTAACTATGGCTACACCTTC.